The clone carrying this TCR beta chain was seen once. Original analysis: Amplification of reference gene primers was used by the study to estimate nucleated cell counts. The repertoire was sequenced with immunoSEQ multiplex PCR; TCRdb's copy has only in-frame clones and lacks some. The V and J calls and clone size were taken over from that table, and D and trimming were inferred from the DNA. Of around 150,000 clones in the sample, 85% to 90% were seen once. These data belong to a study of blood T cell repertoires in COVID-19. For the study at large: Italy, Spain and the United States were the sources of the convalescent and acute COVID-19 samples.

The V segment lost 6 bases and the J segment 5 bases; nucleotides outside the gene matches: 21. Germline lookup yields CDR1 MNHNY and CDR2 SVGAGI (reference sequence). This CDR3 comprises 18 residues. This receptor was taken from a woman aged 55-75 years with active COVID-19. The sequencing input was peripheral blood. This chain connects TRBV6-6 to TRBJ2-7; 8 bases match TRBD2. CDR3 DNA: TGTGCCAGCAGACGAAATCGGAGAGGGACTAGTGGATCCCACGAGCAGTACTTC. It specifies CASRRNRRGTSGSHEQYF.